Only one count was recorded for the clone carrying this T cell receptor beta chain. This specimen comes from a study of cytomegalovirus exposure and HLA in healthy donors. Turning to the study itself: Earlier results showed 90 million to 130 million unique TCR beta sequences derived from approximately 170 million T cells.

Vbeta (60) and Jbeta (13) primers were used in the PCR. Repertoires were generated with immunoSEQ multiplex PCR, while TCRdb's copy carries only in-frame clones and drops some. The sample lists about 130,000 clones, 70% to 90% seen once, with over 4.5% in the top ten. Germline V CDR1 and CDR2: LNHNV, YYDKDF (reference sequence). The CDR3 is 17 residues long. The V end lost 0 bases, the J end lost 2 bases, and 13 bases lay between the germline ends. The clonotype was recovered from a middle-aged woman in good health and CMV-seropositive. The genes are TRBV15 and TRBJ2-2; D possibly corresponds to TRBD1 (5 bases). What was sequenced was PBMCs. The CDR3 region is CATSRDPIDRNTGELFF. The CDR3 DNA sequence: TGTGCCACCAGCAGAGACCCCATCGACAGAAACACCGGGGAGCTGTTTTTT.